Listed below are T cell receptor beta chains from one sample, sequenced in a study of blood T cell repertoires in COVID-19. Data came from immunoSEQ multiplex PCR; TCRdb stores just in-frame clones and leaves some out. The table lists 150,000 to 200,000 clones, around 73% of them singletons. Sequenced sample: PBMCs or T cells enriched from blood (not recorded which). These receptors came from a woman between 45 and 65 years old who had recovered from COVID-19. Both conserved end residues are part of each CDR3. Each record gives: J gene, clone size, D gene, CDR3 length, V gene, CDR3 protein, CDR3 DNA. D genes are given only for firm matches. For some rows the clone size is stated as once, few or many, or as a class when expanded; others skip it.

j_call: TRBJ2-1; clone_size: .; d_call: .; cdr3_length: 12; v_call: TRBV10-1; cdr3_aa: CASALGPTGQFF; cdr3_nt: TGCGCCAGTGCACTGGGGCCGACAGGGCAGTTCTTC
j_call: TRBJ1-1; clone_size: .; d_call: TRBD1; cdr3_length: 14; v_call: TRBV9; cdr3_aa: CASSQTGGGAEAFF; cdr3_nt: TGTGCCAGCAGCCAGACAGGGGGGGGCGCTGAAGCTTTCTTT
j_call: TRBJ1-5; clone_size: .; d_call: TRBD1; cdr3_length: 16; v_call: TRBV18; cdr3_aa: CASSPQDRAFDQPQHF; cdr3_nt: TGTGCCAGCTCACCACAGGACAGGGCCTTCGATCAGCCCCAGCATTTT
j_call: TRBJ2-1; clone_size: .; d_call: TRBD2; cdr3_length: 19; v_call: TRBV3-1/TRBV3-2; cdr3_aa: CASRLNASGRVPSGNEQFF; cdr3_nt: TGTGCCAGCAGGCTTAACGCTAGCGGGAGGGTCCCGTCGGGCAATGAGCAGTTCTTC
j_call: TRBJ1-1; clone_size: .; d_call: TRBD1; cdr3_length: 15; v_call: TRBV28; cdr3_aa: CASPPGTGTNTEAFF; cdr3_nt: TGTGCCAGTCCTCCGGGGACAGGAACGAACACTGAAGCTTTCTTT
j_call: TRBJ1-5; clone_size: .; d_call: TRBD1; cdr3_length: 16; v_call: TRBV5-6; cdr3_aa: CASSLRGQGYNQPQHF; cdr3_nt: TGTGCCAGCAGCTTGAGGGGACAGGGATATAATCAGCCCCAGCATTTT
j_call: TRBJ2-1; clone_size: .; d_call: .; cdr3_length: 16; v_call: TRBV3-1/TRBV3-2; cdr3_aa: CASSQGTTRVDNEQFF; cdr3_nt: TGTGCCAGCAGCCAAGGTACCACTAGGGTCGACAATGAGCAGTTCTTC
j_call: TRBJ2-1; clone_size: .; d_call: .; cdr3_length: 16; v_call: TRBV7-8; cdr3_aa: CASSPLSVLQAGEQFF; cdr3_nt: TGTGCCAGCAGTCCCCTTTCGGTCCTCCAAGCGGGTGAGCAGTTCTTC
j_call: TRBJ1-4; clone_size: .; d_call: .; cdr3_length: 15; v_call: TRBV19; cdr3_aa: CASNAGGNELRKLFF; cdr3_nt: TGTGCCAGTAATGCGGGCGGGAATGAACTGAGAAAACTGTTTTTT
j_call: TRBJ1-1; clone_size: .; d_call: .; cdr3_length: 18; v_call: TRBV18; cdr3_aa: CASSSTNGGRTMNTEAFF; cdr3_nt: TGTGCCAGCTCATCAACCAACGGGGGGCGAACCATGAACACTGAAGCTTTCTTT
j_call: TRBJ2-1; clone_size: .; d_call: TRBD2; cdr3_length: 13; v_call: TRBV10-2; cdr3_aa: CASTGAAGDEQFF; cdr3_nt: TGCGCCAGCACCGGGGCGGCGGGGGATGAGCAGTTCTTC
j_call: TRBJ2-7; clone_size: .; d_call: TRBD2; cdr3_length: 15; v_call: TRBV15; cdr3_aa: CATSRDLAGAYEQYF; cdr3_nt: TGTGCCACCAGCAGAGATTTGGCGGGAGCATACGAGCAGTACTTC
j_call: TRBJ2-1; clone_size: .; d_call: TRBD1; cdr3_length: 14; v_call: TRBV2; cdr3_aa: CASSDLQGLGEQFF; cdr3_nt: TGTGCCAGCAGTGACCTACAGGGGTTAGGTGAGCAGTTCTTC
j_call: TRBJ2-1; clone_size: once; d_call: TRBD2; cdr3_length: 15; v_call: TRBV18; cdr3_aa: CASSPGEGYYNEQFF; cdr3_nt: TGTGCCAGCTCACCGGGGGAGGGGTACTACAATGAGCAGTTCTTC
j_call: TRBJ1-4; clone_size: .; d_call: .; cdr3_length: 12; v_call: TRBV11-2; cdr3_aa: CASSLRFEKLFF; cdr3_nt: TGTGCCAGCAGCTTACGGTTCGAAAAACTGTTTTTT
j_call: TRBJ2-1; clone_size: few; d_call: TRBD2; cdr3_length: 15; v_call: TRBV5-6; cdr3_aa: CASSGSSGGDNEQFF; cdr3_nt: TGTGCCAGCAGCGGATCTAGCGGGGGGGACAATGAGCAGTTCTTC
j_call: TRBJ2-7; clone_size: .; d_call: .; cdr3_length: 17; v_call: TRBV9; cdr3_aa: CASSPRPYTRGPREQYF; cdr3_nt: TGTGCCAGCAGCCCACGACCGTATACTAGAGGTCCCCGCGAGCAGTACTTC
j_call: TRBJ1-4; clone_size: .; d_call: TRBD1; cdr3_length: 16; v_call: TRBV19; cdr3_aa: CASRTDRDRDNEKLFF; cdr3_nt: TGTGCCAGTAGGACCGACCGGGACAGGGACAATGAAAAACTGTTTTTT
j_call: TRBJ2-7; clone_size: .; d_call: .; cdr3_length: 13; v_call: TRBV7-8; cdr3_aa: CASSSDTYYEQYF; cdr3_nt: TGTGCCAGCAGCTCGGACACCTACTACGAGCAGTACTTC
j_call: TRBJ2-5; clone_size: .; d_call: .; cdr3_length: 11; v_call: TRBV28; cdr3_aa: CASSLTRTQYF; cdr3_nt: TGTGCCAGCAGTTTAACACGGACCCAGTACTTC
j_call: TRBJ2-3; clone_size: .; d_call: TRBD2; cdr3_length: 16; v_call: TRBV6-5; cdr3_aa: CASSFREAGAGDTQYF; cdr3_nt: TGTGCCAGCAGTTTTCGTGAGGCGGGAGCTGGAGATACGCAGTATTTT
j_call: TRBJ1-2; clone_size: .; d_call: TRBD1; cdr3_length: 15; v_call: TRBV7-2; cdr3_aa: CASSQQGGQVYGYTF; cdr3_nt: TGTGCCAGCAGCCAACAGGGGGGGCAGGTTTATGGCTACACCTTC
j_call: TRBJ2-7; clone_size: few; d_call: .; cdr3_length: 16; v_call: TRBV13; cdr3_aa: CASSPPGLSSSYEQYF; cdr3_nt: TGTGCCAGCAGCCCTCCGGGACTTTCTAGCTCCTACGAGCAGTACTTC
j_call: TRBJ2-7; clone_size: .; d_call: TRBD2; cdr3_length: 14; v_call: TRBV27; cdr3_aa: CASKRASGSYEQYF; cdr3_nt: TGTGCCAGCAAGAGGGCTAGCGGCTCCTACGAGCAGTACTTC
j_call: TRBJ1-2; clone_size: .; d_call: .; cdr3_length: 12; v_call: TRBV5-8; cdr3_aa: CAGSRRLGGYTF; cdr3_nt: TGTGCCGGAAGCCGGAGGCTAGGTGGCTACACCTTC
j_call: TRBJ2-7; clone_size: .; d_call: TRBD2; cdr3_length: 14; v_call: TRBV3-1/TRBV3-2; cdr3_aa: CASSLSGTSHEQYF; cdr3_nt: TGTGCCAGCAGCCTCTCCGGGACTAGCCACGAGCAGTACTTC
j_call: TRBJ2-1; clone_size: .; d_call: TRBD2; cdr3_length: 15; v_call: TRBV20-1; cdr3_aa: CSASGREASYNEQFF; cdr3_nt: TGCAGTGCTAGTGGGCGGGAGGCCTCCTACAATGAGCAGTTCTTC
j_call: TRBJ2-2; clone_size: .; d_call: TRBD2; cdr3_length: 18; v_call: TRBV7-9; cdr3_aa: CASSVTSGREDNTGELFF; cdr3_nt: TGTGCCAGCAGCGTGACTAGCGGGAGGGAAGATAACACCGGGGAGCTGTTTTTT
j_call: TRBJ1-1; clone_size: .; d_call: .; cdr3_length: 10; v_call: TRBV29-1; cdr3_aa: CSVEWGRAFF; cdr3_nt: TGCAGCGTTGAATGGGGGCGGGCTTTCTTT
j_call: TRBJ1-3; clone_size: .; d_call: .; cdr3_length: 14; v_call: TRBV5-1; cdr3_aa: CASSPGLAGNTIYF; cdr3_nt: TGCGCCAGCAGCCCGGGACTCGCTGGAAACACCATATATTTT
j_call: TRBJ2-7; clone_size: .; d_call: TRBD1; cdr3_length: 15; v_call: TRBV19; cdr3_aa: CASSPRDRGPYEQYF; cdr3_nt: TGTGCCAGTAGTCCCCGGGACAGGGGACCCTACGAGCAGTACTTC
j_call: TRBJ2-2; clone_size: few; d_call: TRBD1; cdr3_length: 15; v_call: TRBV2; cdr3_aa: CASSDGQGGTGELFF; cdr3_nt: TGTGCCAGCAGTGACGGACAGGGTGGGACCGGGGAGCTGTTTTTT
j_call: TRBJ2-1; clone_size: .; d_call: TRBD2; cdr3_length: 16; v_call: TRBV11-2; cdr3_aa: CASSLVGGRADNEQFF; cdr3_nt: TGTGCCAGCAGCTTAGTGGGCGGGAGGGCCGACAATGAGCAGTTCTTC
j_call: TRBJ1-2; clone_size: few; d_call: TRBD1; cdr3_length: 17; v_call: TRBV19; cdr3_aa: CASSTGQGARPDYGYTF; cdr3_nt: TGTGCCAGTAGTACGGGACAGGGGGCACGTCCCGACTATGGCTACACCTTC
j_call: TRBJ2-7; clone_size: few; d_call: TRBD1; cdr3_length: 15; v_call: TRBV4-3; cdr3_aa: CASSQYPGQGSEQYF; cdr3_nt: TGCGCCAGCAGCCAATATCCGGGACAGGGGAGCGAGCAGTACTTC
j_call: TRBJ2-1; clone_size: once; d_call: TRBD2; cdr3_length: 16; v_call: TRBV27; cdr3_aa: CASSFDGTSDYNEQFF; cdr3_nt: TGTGCCAGCAGTTTCGACGGGACTAGCGACTACAATGAGCAGTTCTTC
j_call: TRBJ2-1; clone_size: once; d_call: TRBD1; cdr3_length: 15; v_call: TRBV19; cdr3_aa: CASSIGTGAGNEQFF; cdr3_nt: TGTGCCAGTAGTATAGGGACAGGGGCGGGTAATGAGCAGTTCTTC